Sequencing of this T cell receptor beta chain was carried out in a study of blood T cells in healthy people across ages. The study, taken as a whole, reports: PBMCs left unsorted prevented a conclusive naive versus antigen-experienced comparison.

PCR was performed a second time for about 7 to 11 cycles using a sample-barcoded 5' primer and a J-beta primer mix. Each cDNA was tagged by a template-switch adaptor containing 12 random nucleotides. TCRdb recomputed calls from the 5' RACE reads with MiXCR, one row per CDR3 protein. In the table there are around 500,000 distinct CDR3 sequences, around half of which are singletons. CDR3 size: 12 residues. Germline V lookup: CDR1 DFQATT, CDR2 SNEGSKA (reference sequence). On this clonotype: Antigen unknown. Its ends do not fully match the called genes, so a read error is possible.

This sequence originates from a man older than 75 in good health. This rearrangement joins TRBV20-1 to TRBJ2-5; weak D call: TRBD1 (5 bases). The sample taken for sequencing was blood. The CDR3 loop reads CIARRGTETQYF. The CDR3 nucleotides are TGCATTGCTAGAAGGGGAACGGAGACCCAGTACTTC.